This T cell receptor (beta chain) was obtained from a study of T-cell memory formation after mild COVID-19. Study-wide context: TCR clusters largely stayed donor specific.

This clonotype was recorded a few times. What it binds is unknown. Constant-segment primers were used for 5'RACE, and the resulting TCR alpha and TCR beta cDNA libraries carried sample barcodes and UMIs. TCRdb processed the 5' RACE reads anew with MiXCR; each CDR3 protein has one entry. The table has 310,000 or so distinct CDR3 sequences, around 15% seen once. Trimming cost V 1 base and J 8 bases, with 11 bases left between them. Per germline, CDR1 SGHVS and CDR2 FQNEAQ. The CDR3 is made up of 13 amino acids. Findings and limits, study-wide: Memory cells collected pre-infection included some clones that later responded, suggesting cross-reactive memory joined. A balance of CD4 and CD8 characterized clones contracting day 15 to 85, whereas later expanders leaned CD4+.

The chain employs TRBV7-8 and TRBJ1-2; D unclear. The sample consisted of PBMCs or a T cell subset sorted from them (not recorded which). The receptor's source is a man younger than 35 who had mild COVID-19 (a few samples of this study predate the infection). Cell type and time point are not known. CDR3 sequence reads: CASSLDTVYGYTF. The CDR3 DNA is TGTGCCAGCAGCTTAGACACGGTCTACGGCTACACCTTC.